The 32 T cell receptor beta chains listed next were all sequenced from one sample in a study of naive and memory T cell subsets. The beta constant-region primer was an equimolar mix of two oligonucleotides covering TRBC1 and TRBC2. A single record per CDR3 protein comes from TCRdb applying MiXCR to the UMI-ligation and nested PCR reads. In the table there are 81,000 or so distinct CDR3 sequences, about 6.5% of which are singletons. The material sequenced was central memory CD4+ T cells from blood. The receptor set was obtained from a human donor in good health.

This clonotype was seen many times. The V gene is TRBV6-4, the J gene TRBJ1-1, with a weak D call TRBD1 (5 bases). From germline, CDR1 is MRHNA and CDR2 SNTAGT. Trimming removed 4 bases from V and 0 bases from J, with 18 bases in between. There are 17 residues in the CDR3. CDR3 in amino acids: CASSGVGVQGVNTEAFF. The CDR3 DNA sequence: TGTGCCAGCAGTGGGGTGGGGGTTCAAGGGGTGAACACTGAAGCTTTCTTT.

This clonotype turned up a few times. The chain is built from TRBV25-1 and TRBJ2-7; perhaps TRBD2 as D (7 bases). In germline, CDR1 is MGHDK, CDR2 SYGVNS. The CDR3 covers 14 residues. V lost 7 bases and J lost 10, with 23 bases in between. The chain's CDR3 is CASTDPFRTGGQYF. The DNA of the CDR3 is TGTGCCAGCACTGACCCCTTTAGGACGGGGGGCCAGTACTTC.

This clonotype was detected ten times or more. The chain is built from TRBV7-2 and TRBJ1-1; no clear D gene. This CDR3 region has 15 residues. Per germline, CDR1 SGHTA and CDR2 FQGNSA. Deletions cut 5 bases from V and 0 bases from J, with 13 bases between. Here the CDR3 DNA reads TGTGCCAGCAGCCCCCTCAGCAGGATGAACACTGAAGCTTTCTTT. Translated: CASSPLSRMNTEAFF.

This clonotype came up many times. The chain combines TRBV4-3 with TRBJ2-1, with 9 bases fitting TRBD2. This CDR3 contains 19 residues. The V gene's germline CDR1 is LGHNA and CDR2 YSLEER. After removal of 0 bases from V and 4 bases from J, the junction contained 13 bases not matched to a gene. CDR3 region: CASSQEYGLAGVFYNEQFF. The CDR3 nucleotides are TGCGCCAGCAGCCAAGAGTATGGGTTAGCGGGAGTTTTTTACAATGAGCAGTTCTTC.

This clonotype was found a few times. The chain carries TRBV7-2 and TRBJ2-7; 8 bases map to TRBD2. CDR3 length: 15 amino acids. Germline V gene lookup returns CDR1 SGHTA and CDR2 FQGNSA. V gave up 4 bases and J gave up 4 bases; unmatched junction bases: 9. CDR3 residues: CASSYNGGADYEQYF. The CDR3 DNA is TGTGCCAGCAGCTACAACGGGGGGGCGGATTACGAGCAGTACTTC.

This clonotype was recorded at least ten times. The chain recombines TRBV28 with TRBJ1-2; possibly TRBD1 for D (6 bases). This CDR3 has 14 residues. Germline CDR1 reads MDHEN; CDR2 reads SYDVKM. V shed 6 bases and J shed 4 bases, with 15 bases lying between them. CDR3 sequence reads: CASRIRTVLYGYTF. DNA for the CDR3: TGTGCCAGCAGGATAAGGACAGTCCTCTATGGCTACACCTTC.

This clonotype showed up just a few times. V gene TRBV19 combines with J gene TRBJ2-6; tentative D call: TRBD1 (6 bases). This CDR3 is 17 amino acids long. Germline CDR1 LNHDA, CDR2 SQIVND (reference sequence). The V end lost 7 bases, the J end lost 0 bases, and 16 bases lay between the germline ends. CDR3 DNA: TGTGCCAGTACTTGGGACATTTCCCCCTCTGGGGCCAACGTCCTGACTTTC. It is translated as CASTWDISPSGANVLTF.

The V call is TRBV4-1, the J call TRBJ2-2; 9 bases map to TRBD1. V shed 6 bases, J shed 4 bases, and the junction held 12 bases outside the gene matches. CDR1 and CDR2 (germline): MGHRA, YSYEKL. The CDR3 sequence is 17 residues long. CDR3 in amino acids: CASRPQAGQGSTGELFF. The DNA of the CDR3 is TGCGCCAGCAGGCCCCAGGCGGGACAGGGATCCACCGGGGAGCTGTTTTTT.

This clonotype was observed many times. The rearrangement joins TRBV5-1 to TRBJ2-3, with D possibly called TRBD1 or TRBD2 (5 bases each). V dropped 4 bases and J dropped 4 bases, with 19 bases sitting between them. The CDR3 spans 16 residues. Germline V gives CDR1 SGHRS, CDR2 YFSETQ. This CDR3 reads CASSPGRDHYADTQYF. The CDR3 nucleotides read TGCGCCAGCAGCCCAGGCCGGGACCACTACGCAGATACGCAGTATTTT.

This clonotype is categorized as medium-sized. V gene TRBV28 combines with J gene TRBJ2-3; 10 nucleotides agree with TRBD2. Looked up from germline, CDR1 is MDHEN and CDR2 is SYDVKM. Germline trimming cut 5 bases from V and 2 bases from J; bases unmatched to any gene: 4. The CDR3 is 15 amino acids. Here the CDR3 reads CASSRTSGLTDTQYF. CDR3 nucleotides: TGTGCCAGCAGTCGGACTAGCGGTCTCACAGATACGCAGTATTTT.

The rearrangement uses TRBV7-2 and TRBJ2-5, with TRBD1 matching 7 bases. CDR1 and CDR2 (germline): SGHTA, FQGNSA. Germline trimming cut 5 bases from V and 1 base from J; bases unmatched to any gene: 4. There are 14 residues in the CDR3. The CDR3 coding sequence is TGTGCCAGCAGCCCCGGGACAGTCCAAGAGACCCAGTACTTC. Translating gives CASSPGTVQETQYF.

This chain connects TRBV18 to TRBJ2-7, with a tentative D call TRBD1 (6 bases). This CDR3 spans 16 amino acids. The germline V gene encodes CDR1 KGHSH and CDR2 LQKENI. Deletions cut 2 bases from V and 2 bases from J, with 16 bases between. The CDR3 spells CASSPMGAGLAYEQYF. The CDR3, as DNA: TGTGCCAGCTCACCAATGGGGGCAGGTCTAGCCTACGAGCAGTACTTC.

This clonotype was seen only a few times. The chain is built from TRBV19 and TRBJ2-2; TRBD1 matches at 12 bases. The CDR3 is made up of 18 amino acids. CDR1 is LNHDA and CDR2 is SQIVND in the germline V gene (reference sequence). V was pared by 4 bases and J by 4 bases, with 10 bases of the junction left unmatched. CDR3 DNA sequence: TGTGCCAGTAGTACAGGGACAGGGGGCGCGATCCCCACCGGGGAGCTGTTTTTT. It encodes CASSTGTGGAIPTGELFF.

The chain links TRBV27 to TRBJ2-1; D is undetermined. CDR1 is MNHEY, CDR2 SMNVEV, per germline (reference sequence). The CDR3 spans 12 residues. Between the trimmed V and J ends, which lost 5 bases and 5 bases, there was a span of 7 bases. CDR3 nucleotides: TGTGCCAGCAGTCCACCTAACAATGAGCAGTTCTTC. It encodes CASSPPNNEQFF.

The J gene is TRBJ2-3, the V gene TRBV7-2; D call uncertain. The CDR3 length is 16 residues. V lost 1 base, J lost 0 bases, and 11 bases lay in between. CDR1 and CDR2 from the germline V gene are SGHTA and FQGNSA. CDR3 coding DNA: TGTGCCAGCAGCTTAGACGGGCTACCTAGCACAGATACGCAGTATTTT. It encodes CASSLDGLPSTDTQYF.

Comments on this clonotype: An end of the junction does not agree with germline; a read error may underlie this. The gene calls are TRBV19 and TRBJ2-1, with D possibly being TRBD1 (5 bases). Germline lookup yields CDR1 LNHDA and CDR2 SQIVND (reference sequence). The CDR3 loop spans 16 amino acids. CDR3 residues: CASRIGSLTAYNEQFF. The CDR3, as DNA: TGTGCCAGTAGGATAGGGTCACTGACAGCCTACAATGAGCAGTTCTTC.

The chain employs TRBV29-1 and TRBJ2-7; 11 bases map to TRBD2. The CDR3 consists of 12 residues. The junction had 1 base not matched to a gene; V was cut back by 5 bases and J by 4 bases. Germline V CDR1 and CDR2: SQVTM, ANQGSEA. The CDR3 loop reads CSVRTSGYEQYF. CDR3 in DNA: TGCAGCGTTAGGACTAGCGGGTACGAGCAGTACTTC.

The sample holds many counts of this clonotype. J is TRBJ1-1 and V is TRBV5-4, with D possibly TRBD1 on 6 matching bases. V was cut by 3 bases and J by 1 base, with 10 bases left in between. The CDR3 runs 14 residues. The germline gives CDR1 SGHNT, CDR2 YYREEE (reference sequence). This CDR3 is CASSSRDKNTEAFF. The CDR3, as DNA: TGTGCCAGCAGCTCCCGGGACAAGAACACTGAAGCTTTCTTT.

In regard to this clonotype: Given a much more abundant clone one base away, this may be a read error. The rearrangement joins TRBV29-1 to TRBJ2-7, with D hard to call. There are 12 residues in the CDR3. V gave up 4 bases and J gave up 5 bases, with 12 bases separating them. The germline CDR1 and CDR2 sequences are SQVTM and ANQGSEA. CDR3 in amino acids: CSVVMDGDEQYF. CDR3 bases: TGCAGCGTTGTAATGGATGGTGACGAGCAGTACTTC.

V is TRBV6-6 and J is TRBJ2-7; tentatively, D is TRBD2 (6 bases). The CDR3 loop spans 14 amino acids. CDR1 is MNHNY, CDR2 SVGAGI, per germline (reference sequence). The ends were cut back, 6 bases at V and 4 bases at J, with 16 bases in the middle. CDR3 residues: CASRARDWQYEQYF. The CDR3 bases are TGTGCCAGCAGAGCCCGGGACTGGCAATACGAGCAGTACTTC.

This clonotype was found a few times. The chain recombines TRBV12-3 or TRBV12-4 with TRBJ2-7; TRBD1 matches at 8 bases. CDR3 length: 12 amino acids. Trimming at V came to 7 bases and at J to 6 bases, leaving 5 bases not matched to a gene. The CDR3 bases are TGTGCCAGCACTAGACAGGGGCTCGAGCAGTACTTC. This translates into CASTRQGLEQYF.

This clonotype was observed at least ten times. The chain uses TRBV4-3 and TRBJ1-4; TRBD1 aligns across 10 bases. V was clipped by 0 bases and J by 7 bases; unmatched bases: 8. The CDR3 covers 17 residues. Germline values: CDR1 LGHNA, CDR2 YSLEER. CDR3: CASSQEATGTGVEKLFF. The CDR3 coding sequence is TGCGCCAGCAGCCAAGAGGCCACCGGGACAGGGGTTGAAAAACTGTTTTTT.

The table lists this clonotype with a few counts. V and J are TRBV29-1 and TRBJ2-6; no clear D gene. Trimming took 7 bases from V and 0 from J, leaving 16 bases between them. Germline CDR1 and CDR2: SQVTM and ANQGSEA. The CDR3 extends over 16 amino acids. Here the CDR3 DNA reads TGCAGCGCGATACGCTTGAAGAGCTCTGGGGCCAACGTCCTGACTTTC. This encodes CSAIRLKSSGANVLTF. Full variable domain (rest looked up from reference TRBV29-1 and TRBJ2-6): SAVISQKPSRDICQRGTSLTIQCQVDSQVTMMFWYRQQPGQSLTLIATANQGSEATYESGFVIDKFPISRPNLTFSTLTVSNMSPEDSSIYLCSAIRLKSSGANVLTFGAGSRLTVL.

This clonotype was recorded at least ten times. This rearrangement joins TRBV12-3 or TRBV12-4 to TRBJ2-3; D is possibly TRBD1 (6 bases). The CDR3 loop spans 14 amino acids. Trimming removed 6 bases at V and 0 bases at J, with 10 bases between. CDR3 bases: TGTGCCAGCAGGATGGACAGTAGCACAGATACGCAGTATTTT. This codes for CASRMDSSTDTQYF.

The rearrangement joins TRBV28 to TRBJ2-1; no clear D gene. V lost 2 bases, J lost 7 bases, and 15 bases lay in between. This CDR3 spans 15 amino acids. CDR1 and CDR2 from the germline V gene are MDHEN and SYDVKM. Here the CDR3 DNA reads TGTGCCAGCAGTTTAGGGATAGGGTCTGGTAATGAGCAGTTCTTC. This sequence encodes CASSLGIGSGNEQFF.

This clonotype was counted only a few times. CDR3 coding DNA: TGTGCCAGCTCAGCGGGGACAGCACGATCTGGAAACACCATATATTTT. Its protein is CASSAGTARSGNTIYF. This sequence joins TRBV18 and TRBJ1-3; 7 bases are a match to TRBD1. With 5 bases clipped from V and 1 base from J, the junction kept 8 bases outside the gene matches. Germline-derived CDR1 and CDR2 are KGHSH and LQKENI. The CDR3 has 16 residues.

This clonotype was seen a few times. The chain carries TRBV7-2 and TRBJ1-5; D perhaps matches TRBD1 (5 bases). Germline values: CDR1 SGHTA, CDR2 FQGNSA. The CDR3 has 13 amino acids. The V and J ends lost 5 bases and 7 bases respectively, with 12 bases between them. CDR3 protein: CASSQQGGQPQHF. The CDR3 DNA is TGTGCCAGCAGCCAGCAGGGTGGGCAGCCCCAGCATTTT. Variable domain in full (rest from reference TRBV7-2 and TRBJ1-5): GAGVSQSPSNKVTEKGKDVELRCDPISGHTALYWYRQSLGQGLEFLIYFQGNSAPDKSGLPSDRFSAERTGGSVSTLTIQRTQQEDSAVYLCASSQQGGQPQHFGDGTRLSIL.

The sample holds a few counts of this clonotype. The chain joins TRBV29-1 to TRBJ1-2, with TRBD1 matching over 7 bases. Trimming cost V 5 bases and J 7 bases; bases outside gene matches: 10. The CDR3 is 13 residues long. Germline assignment: CDR1 SQVTM and CDR2 ANQGSEA. The CDR3 nucleotides are TGCAGCGTTCATACAGGGGAAATCTCTGGCTACACCTTC. Protein sequence: CSVHTGEISGYTF.

In its sample, this clonotype was seen many times. This chain's CDR3 is CASSFSRTEAFF. CDR3 nucleotides: TGTGCCAGCAGTTTTTCCCGAACTGAAGCTTTCTTT. V gene TRBV25-1 combines with J gene TRBJ1-1; unclear D gene. The CDR3 extends over 12 amino acids. V dropped 5 bases and J dropped 5 bases, with 9 bases sitting between them. CDR1 is MGHDK and CDR2 is SYGVNS in the germline V gene.

As concerns this clonotype: This may be a read error: a much more frequent sequence differs by one nucleotide. V and J are TRBV7-2 and TRBJ2-7, with D possibly being TRBD1 (6 bases). The CDR3 is made up of 17 amino acids. Germline V lookup: CDR1 SGHTA, CDR2 FQGNSA. CDR3 coding DNA: TGTGACAGCAGCTTAGTTGGTCCAGGGGCTGTGTCCTACGAGCAGTACTTC. Translated: CDSSLVGPGAVSYEQYF.

This clonotype was seen more than once but under ten times. The rearrangement links TRBV30 to TRBJ2-6; possibly TRBD2 for D (5 bases). This CDR3 is 16 amino acids long. The ends were cut back, 0 bases at V and 1 base at J, with 10 bases in the middle. Germline CDR1 reads GTSNPN; CDR2 reads SVGIG (reference sequence). CDR3 region: CAWSVLGRSGANVLTF. Written as DNA, the CDR3 is TGTGCCTGGAGTGTACTTGGGAGATCTGGGGCCAACGTCCTGACTTTC. The variable domain in full, with the rest retrieved from reference TRBV30 and TRBJ2-6, is SQTIHQWPATLVQPVGSPLSLECTVEGTSNPNLYWYRQAAGRGLQLLFYSVGIGQISSEVPQNLSASRPQDRQFILSSKKLLLSDSGFYLCAWSVLGRSGANVLTFGAGSRLTVL.

Ten or more counts support this clonotype. The chain uses TRBV7-2 and TRBJ2-5; 13 positions agree with TRBD2. This CDR3 has 16 residues. V trimming: 5 bases; J trimming: 6 bases; junction bases outside the gene matches: 9. Per germline, CDR1 SGHTA and CDR2 FQGNSA. CDR3 in DNA: TGTGCCAGCAGCCCTGGAGGACTAGCGGGGGCAAAGACCCAGTACTTC. Residues: CASSPGGLAGAKTQYF.